This T cell receptor (beta chain) was identified in a study of CD8 T cells in Susac syndrome. Study-wide points: The study recognized that the number of individuals in its TCR sequencing and HLA analysis was relatively small.

A remark on this clonotype: Antigen: not known.

Peripheral blood CD8+ and CD4+ T cells were profiled by TCR beta sequencing. Random hexamers primed reverse transcription of about 0.45 to 1 ug RNA. By means of immunoSEQ multiplex PCR, TCR beta CDR3 spanning 54 Vbeta and 13 Jbeta underwent amplification. Each CDR3 protein is one row after TCRdb ran MiXCR on the immunoSEQ multiplex PCR reads. The sample includes 100,000 to 150,000 distinct CDR3 sequences, around 94% seen only once; the top ten take more than 0.075%. The CDR3 loop spans 17 amino acids. Trimming stripped 7 bases from V and 1 base from J, with 17 bases between. The germline V gene encodes CDR1 ENHRY and CDR2 SYGVKD.

The sample consisted of CD4+ T cells from PBMCs. The chain couples TRBV10-3 to TRBJ2-6; D not certain. The source of this sequence is a human donor in good health. CDR3 in DNA: TGTGCCATCACCGATCAATCGACCGGGTCTGGGGCCAACGTCCTGACTTTC. This encodes CAITDQSTGSGANVLTF.